What follows is one T cell receptor beta chain and its context. Antigen unknown. Gene names and germline refer to mouse. The read falls 1 residue short of the CDR3 end, and the missing part is taken from the germline J gene. These data come from a study of tissue T cells after allogeneic stem cell transplantation. Study-level points and caveats: Alloreactivity or antigen specificity of tissue TCRs was not determined; some clones might be host cells. The patient cohort was small and clinically heterogeneous, with limited sampling depth. Blood and spleen captured only part of the tissue TCR repertoire.

The CDR3 loop spans 14 amino acids. From germline, CDR1 is KGHTA and CDR2 FQNQQP. Using immunoSEQ multiplex PCR, the repertoire was profiled, and TCRdb retains in-frame clones only, with some absent. The repertoire holds approximately 47,000 clones, with nearly 75% as singletons. The sequenced sample consisted of sorted cells pooled from one or two spleens. This receptor was taken from a pool of C57BL/6 mice in good health. The chain joins TRBV23 to TRBJ1-6; TRBD1 is taken as the D call from the table, unchecked against the DNA. TRBJ1-6 carries the ORF label, with uncertain function. Incomplete CDR3 DNA: TGCTCCAGCAGTCGACAGGGGTATAATTCGCCCCTCTAC. It encodes CSSSRQGYNSPLY. The whole CDR3 reads CSSSRQGYNSPLYF.